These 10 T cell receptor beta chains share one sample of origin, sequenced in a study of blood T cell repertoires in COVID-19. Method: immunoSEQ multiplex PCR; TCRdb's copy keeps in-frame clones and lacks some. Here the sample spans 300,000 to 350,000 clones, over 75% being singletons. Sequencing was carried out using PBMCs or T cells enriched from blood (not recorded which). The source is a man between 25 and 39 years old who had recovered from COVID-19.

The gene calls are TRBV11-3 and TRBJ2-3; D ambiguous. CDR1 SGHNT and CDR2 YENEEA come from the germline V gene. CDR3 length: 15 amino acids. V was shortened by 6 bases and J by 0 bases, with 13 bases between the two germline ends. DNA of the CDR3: TGTGCCAGCAGTTTAACAGCCACTAGCACAGATACGCAGTATTTT. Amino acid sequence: CASSLTATSTDTQYF.

CDR3: CASSEPSGGFEEQFF. CDR3 DNA sequence: TGCGCCAGCAGTGAGCCTAGCGGGGGCTTCGAGGAGCAGTTCTTC. The J gene is TRBJ2-1, the V gene TRBV10-2, with 10 bases aligning to TRBD2. The CDR3 loop spans 15 amino acids. CDR1 WSHSY and CDR2 SAAADI come from the germline V gene. The V and J ends lost 2 bases and 10 bases, in that order; junction bases with no gene match: 8.

This CDR3 reads CAISDTVRNTEAFF. Here the CDR3 DNA reads TGTGCCATCAGTGACACAGTAAGGAACACTGAAGCTTTCTTT. V is TRBV10-3 and J is TRBJ1-1; D unresolved. CDR3 size: 14 residues. Trimming left V 3 bases short and J 1 base short, with 9 bases between. CDR1 ENHRY and CDR2 SYGVKD come from the germline V gene.

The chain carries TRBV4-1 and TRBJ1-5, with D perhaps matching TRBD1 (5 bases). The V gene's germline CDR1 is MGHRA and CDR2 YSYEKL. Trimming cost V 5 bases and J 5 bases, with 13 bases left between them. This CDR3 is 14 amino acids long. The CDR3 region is CASSSRQGDQPQHF. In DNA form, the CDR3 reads TGCGCCAGCAGCTCAAGGCAGGGTGATCAGCCCCAGCATTTT.

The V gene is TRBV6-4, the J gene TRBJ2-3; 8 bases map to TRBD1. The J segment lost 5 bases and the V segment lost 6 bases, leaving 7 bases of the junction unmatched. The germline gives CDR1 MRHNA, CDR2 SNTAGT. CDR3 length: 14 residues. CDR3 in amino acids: CASSQGAGRDTQYF. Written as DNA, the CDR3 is TGTGCCAGCAGCCAGGGGGCTGGAAGAGATACGCAGTATTTT.

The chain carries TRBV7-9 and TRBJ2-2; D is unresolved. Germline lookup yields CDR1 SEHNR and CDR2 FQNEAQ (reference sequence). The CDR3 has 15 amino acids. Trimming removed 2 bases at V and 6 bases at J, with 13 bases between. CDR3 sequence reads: CASSLTSVSAGELFF. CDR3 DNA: TGTGCCAGCAGCTTAACGAGTGTTTCGGCCGGGGAGCTGTTTTTT.

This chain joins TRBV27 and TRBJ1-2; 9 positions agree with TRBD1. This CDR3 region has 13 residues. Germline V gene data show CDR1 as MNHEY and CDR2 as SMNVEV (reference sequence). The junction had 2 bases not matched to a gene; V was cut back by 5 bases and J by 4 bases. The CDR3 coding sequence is TGTGCCAGCAGTGAACAGGGGGCCTATGGCTACACCTTC. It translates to CASSEQGAYGYTF.

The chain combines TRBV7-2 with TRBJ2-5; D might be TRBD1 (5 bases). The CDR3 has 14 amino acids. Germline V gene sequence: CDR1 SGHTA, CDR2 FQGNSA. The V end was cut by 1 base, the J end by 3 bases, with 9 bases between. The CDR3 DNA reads TGTGCCAGCAGCTTAGTCGCCAGGGAAGAGACCCAGTACTTC. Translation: CASSLVAREETQYF.

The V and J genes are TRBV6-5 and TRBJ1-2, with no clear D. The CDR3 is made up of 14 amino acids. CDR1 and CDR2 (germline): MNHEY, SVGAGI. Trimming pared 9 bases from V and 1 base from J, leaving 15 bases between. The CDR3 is CASTGGSGNYGYTF. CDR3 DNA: TGTGCCAGTACCGGAGGGTCCGGTAACTATGGCTACACCTTC.

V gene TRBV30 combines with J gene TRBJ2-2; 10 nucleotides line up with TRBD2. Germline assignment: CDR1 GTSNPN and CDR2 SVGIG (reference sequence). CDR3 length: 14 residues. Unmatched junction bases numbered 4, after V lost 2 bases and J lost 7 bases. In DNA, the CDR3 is TGTGCCTGGAGTCCGGGACTAGCGTTCGGGGAGCTGTTTTTT. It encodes CAWSPGLAFGELFF.